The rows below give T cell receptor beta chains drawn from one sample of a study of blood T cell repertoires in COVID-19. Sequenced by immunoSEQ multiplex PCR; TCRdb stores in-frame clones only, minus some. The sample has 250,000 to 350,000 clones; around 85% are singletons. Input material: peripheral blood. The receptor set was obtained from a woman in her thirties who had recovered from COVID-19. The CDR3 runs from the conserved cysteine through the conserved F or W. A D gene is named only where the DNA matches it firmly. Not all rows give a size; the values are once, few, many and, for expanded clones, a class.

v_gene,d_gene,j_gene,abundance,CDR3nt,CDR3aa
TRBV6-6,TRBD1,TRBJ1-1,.,TGTGCCAGCAGGTCCGGGACAGTTGGGACTGAAGCTTTCTTT,CASRSGTVGTEAFF
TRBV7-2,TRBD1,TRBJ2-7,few,TGTGCCAGCAGCTTAATTTCGCAGGGGGTCTACGAGCAGTACTTC,CASSLISQGVYEQYF
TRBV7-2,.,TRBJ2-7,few,TGTGCCAGCATCAGCGAAGGGGACGAGCAGTACTTC,CASISEGDEQYF
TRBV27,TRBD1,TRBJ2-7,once,TGTGCCAGCAGTTTTTCGGGACAGGGTTCCTACGAGCAGTACTTC,CASSFSGQGSYEQYF
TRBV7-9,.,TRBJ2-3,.,TGTGCCAGCAGCTTAGCTCGGGGTCGCGATACGCAGTATTTT,CASSLARGRDTQYF
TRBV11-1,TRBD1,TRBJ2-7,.,TGTGCCAGCAGCTATCCGGGACAGGGAATCTACGAGCAGTACTTC,CASSYPGQGIYEQYF
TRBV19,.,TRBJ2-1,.,TGTGCCAGTACCGAAGGACAGAGCTCCTACAATGAGCAGTTCTTC,CASTEGQSSYNEQFF
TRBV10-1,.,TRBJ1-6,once,TGCGCCAGCAGGGCACCCACACCCCTCCACTTT,CASRAPTPLHF
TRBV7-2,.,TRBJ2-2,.,TGTGCCAGCAGCTTACTCGGGGAGCTGTTTTTT,CASSLLGELFF
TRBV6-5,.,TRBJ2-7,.,TGTGCCAGCAGTCCGACACAAGACTACGAGCAGTACTTC,CASSPTQDYEQYF
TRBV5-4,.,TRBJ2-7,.,TGTGCCAGCAGCCCGGGGGGCCGGGGGGAGCAGTACTTC,CASSPGGRGEQYF
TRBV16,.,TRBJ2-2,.,TGTGCCAGCAGCCGGGGGGGCCAAGCGGTGAACACCGGGGAGCTGTTTTTT,CASSRGGQAVNTGELFF
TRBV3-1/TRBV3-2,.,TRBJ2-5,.,TGTGCCAGCAGCCAAGGCATGGGCCTCCAAGAGACCCAGTACTTC,CASSQGMGLQETQYF
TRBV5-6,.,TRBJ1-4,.,TGTGCCAGCAGCGTGGGGGATCAGGGAGGAGAAAAACTGTTTTTT,CASSVGDQGGEKLFF
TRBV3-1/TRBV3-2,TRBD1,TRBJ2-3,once,TGTGCCAGCAGCCGGCAGGACAGGGGCAGCACAGATACGCAGTATTTT,CASSRQDRGSTDTQYF
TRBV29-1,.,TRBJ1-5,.,TGCAGCGTTGGGGCAGGGAGCAATCAGCCCCAGCATTTT,CSVGAGSNQPQHF
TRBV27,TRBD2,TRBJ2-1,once,TGTGCCAGCAGTTTAAGACTAGCGGTCTACAATGAGCAGTTCTTC,CASSLRLAVYNEQFF